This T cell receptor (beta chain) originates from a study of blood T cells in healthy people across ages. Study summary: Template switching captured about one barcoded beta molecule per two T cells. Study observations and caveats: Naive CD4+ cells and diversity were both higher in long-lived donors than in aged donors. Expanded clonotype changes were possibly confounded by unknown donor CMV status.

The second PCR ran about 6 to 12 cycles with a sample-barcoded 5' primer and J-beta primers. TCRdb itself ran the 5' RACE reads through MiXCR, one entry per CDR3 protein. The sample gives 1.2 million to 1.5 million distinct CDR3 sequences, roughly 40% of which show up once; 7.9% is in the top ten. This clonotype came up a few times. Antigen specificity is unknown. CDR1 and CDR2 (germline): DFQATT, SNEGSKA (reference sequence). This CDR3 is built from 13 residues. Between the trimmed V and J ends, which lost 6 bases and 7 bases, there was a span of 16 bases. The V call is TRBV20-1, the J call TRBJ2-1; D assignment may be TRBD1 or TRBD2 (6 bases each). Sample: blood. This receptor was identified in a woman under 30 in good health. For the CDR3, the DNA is TGCAGTGCGCCCCCCCTAGGGGGGAATGAGCAGTTCTTC. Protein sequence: CSAPPLGGNEQFF.